The subject of this entry is one T cell receptor (beta chain). Data came from immunoSEQ multiplex PCR; TCRdb stores just in-frame clones and leaves some out. In the table there are 300,000 or so clones, roughly 90% of which are singletons. The entry originates in a study of blood T cell repertoires in COVID-19. J lost 6 bases, V lost 5 bases, and 15 bases had no gene match. This CDR3 region has 17 residues. From germline, CDR1 is LGHNT and CDR2 FRNRAP. This TCR was sampled from a woman in her 30s with COVID-19, enrolled during active disease. Sequencing was carried out using peripheral blood. The chain has TRBV12-5 and TRBJ1-2; 10 bases map to TRBD1. This CDR3 reads CASGLDRGLLDGDGYTF. DNA for the CDR3: TGTGCTAGTGGTCTCGACAGGGGGCTCCTAGATGGGGATGGCTACACCTTC.